What follows are 3 T cell receptor beta chains derived from one specimen sequenced in a study of CD8 T cells in ankylosing spondylitis. In TCRdb, the 5' RACE reads were re-called with MiXCR into one record per CDR3 protein. Among tens of thousands of distinct CDR3 sequences, roughly 6.2% were seen once, and the ten largest hold about 4.6%. The material sequenced was synovial fluid, either unsorted or a sorted T cell fraction (not recorded which). The receptor source for this set is a male donor with ankylosing spondylitis.

The table lists this clonotype with a few counts. The chain couples TRBV6-1 to TRBJ2-7, with 11 bases lining up with TRBD2. V lost 5 bases, J lost 6 bases, and 9 bases stayed unmatched. This CDR3 comprises 15 residues. Germline loops: CDR1 MNHNS, CDR2 SASEGT. The DNA of the CDR3 is TGTGCCAGCAGTCAGACTAGCGGGAAGCGAGGCGAGCAGTACTTC. It codes for CASSQTSGKRGEQYF.

This clonotype was seen repeatedly, ten times or more. The chain carries TRBV4-2 and TRBJ2-1, with D maybe TRBD2 (5 bases). With 3 bases removed from V and 4 bases from J, the gap between germline ends came to 10 bases. The CDR3 has 14 amino acids. Germline lookup yields CDR1 LGHNA and CDR2 YNFKEQ. CDR3 nucleotide sequence: TGTGCCAGCAGCCAGTACCGGGAATACAATGAGCAGTTCTTC. Translated: CASSQYREYNEQFF.

The sample holds many counts of this clonotype. The J gene is TRBJ1-3, the V gene TRBV18; no definite D call. The V end lost 3 bases, the J end lost 0 bases, and 12 bases lay between the germline ends. This CDR3 is 16 amino acids long. The germline V gene has CDR1 KGHSH and CDR2 LQKENI. In DNA, the CDR3 is TGTGCCAGCTCACCGAGGAACTCGAACTCTGGAAACACCATATATTTT. Its translation: CASSPRNSNSGNTIYF.